Described below is a single T cell receptor beta chain sequence and its context. Under the authors' procedure: Estimation of nucleated cell counts relied on the amplification of reference gene primers. TCRdb's table, derived via immunoSEQ multiplex PCR, lists solely in-frame clones and lacks some. From that table come the V and J calls and clone size; the DNA was used to work out D and trimming. The sample lists 250,000 to 300,000 clones, approximately 83% occurring once. Cohorts were determined from participant-reported clinical history. Among Cohort 3 donors, those recovered had two negative PCRs, clearance, or symptom resolution. This entry belongs to a study of blood T cell repertoires in COVID-19. Background on the study: Spain, Italy and the United States supplied samples that represented acute and convalescent COVID-19.

V gave up 4 bases and J gave up 5 bases; unmatched junction bases: 8. CDR3 size: 15 residues. Germline CDR1 SGHNT, CDR2 YYREEE (reference sequence). The genes are TRBV5-4 and TRBJ2-1; 8 bases line up with TRBD1. The TCR originated in a woman aged 50 to 65 who had recovered from COVID-19. Sequenced material: PBMCs or T cells enriched from blood (not recorded which). The CDR3 protein is CASSPGTGQHNEQFF. In nucleotides, the CDR3 is TGTGCCAGCAGCCCTGGGACAGGACAGCACAATGAGCAGTTCTTC.